A single sample gave rise to the 18 T cell receptor beta chains below, sequenced in a study of technical replicates of blood from a few donors. This table comes from immunoSEQ multiplex PCR, and its TCRdb copy is limited to in-frame clones, with some not included. The sample carries tens of thousands of clones, roughly nine tenths recorded once. The sequenced sample consisted of T cells isolated from PBMCs. All receptors come from a human donor in good health.

This clone was counted a single time. The gene calls are TRBV4-1 and TRBJ2-2; D unresolved. The germline V gene has CDR1 MGHRA and CDR2 YSYEKL. This CDR3 comprises 16 residues. V was clipped by 0 bases and J by 2 bases, with 10 bases between them. The chain's CDR3 is CASSQDEFLNTGELFF. CDR3 DNA sequence: TGCGCCAGCAGCCAAGATGAATTTCTAAACACCGGGGAGCTGTTTTTT.

The rearrangement links TRBV18 to TRBJ2-3, with a weak D call TRBD2 (5 bases). The V and J ends lost 5 bases and 4 bases respectively, with 13 bases between them. This CDR3 contains 14 residues. Germline loops: CDR1 KGHSH, CDR2 LQKENI. As DNA, the CDR3 is TGTGCCAGCTCAACGCTAGGGAGCGCAGATACGCAGTATTTT. Protein sequence: CASSTLGSADTQYF.

The chain is built from TRBV5-4 and TRBJ1-2; D not resolved. Germline values: CDR1 SGHNT, CDR2 YYREEE (reference sequence). Trimming left V 5 bases short and J 1 base short, with 18 bases between. The CDR3 covers 16 residues. CDR3 region: CASRLVPAPHNYGYTF. The CDR3 DNA is TGTGCCAGCAGACTAGTACCAGCACCCCATAACTATGGCTACACCTTC.

V and J are TRBV2 and TRBJ2-7; TRBD2 agrees at 7 bases. The CDR3 covers 14 residues. V shed 3 bases and J 3 bases; nucleotides not matched to a gene: 5. Germline V gives CDR1 SNHLY, CDR2 FYNNEI. Here the CDR3 DNA reads TGTGCCAGCAGTGAGGCGGGAGCGCTCTACGAGCAGTACTTC. Translated: CASSEAGALYEQYF.

The chain combines TRBV9 with TRBJ2-7; TRBD2 aligns across 8 bases. Germline loops: CDR1 SGDLS, CDR2 YYNGEE. V shed 3 bases, J shed 6 bases, and the junction held 11 bases outside the gene matches. The CDR3 has 15 amino acids. This CDR3 is CASSAAGTSVLEQYF. The CDR3 nucleotides read TGTGCCAGCAGCGCGGCCGGGACTAGTGTCCTCGAGCAGTACTTC.

The chain couples TRBV27 to TRBJ1-5; tentatively, D is TRBD1 (5 bases). The CDR3 covers 18 residues. Per germline, CDR1 MNHEY and CDR2 SMNVEV (reference sequence). The germline V and J ends were trimmed by 6 bases and 2 bases, with 23 bases remaining between them. The CDR3 loop is CASSPRDWGAYGNQPQHF. The CDR3 DNA reads TGTGCCAGCAGCCCCCGTGACTGGGGCGCCTATGGCAATCAGCCCCAGCATTTT.

V and J are TRBV7-9 and TRBJ2-5, with TRBD1 identical over 8 bases. This CDR3 comprises 15 residues. With 1 base clipped from V and 5 bases from J, the junction kept 6 bases outside the gene matches. Germline assignment: CDR1 SEHNR and CDR2 FQNEAQ (reference sequence). As DNA, the CDR3 is TGTGCCAGCAGCTTAGAGGGACAGGCAGGGGAGACCCAGTACTTC. It is translated as CASSLEGQAGETQYF.

This sequence joins TRBV10-3 and TRBJ1-6; 8 nucleotides match TRBD1. The trim removed 7 bases at V and 5 bases at J, leaving 4 bases unmatched. Germline CDR1 ENHRY, CDR2 SYGVKD. The CDR3 runs 14 residues. The CDR3 loop is CAIKRGQDNSPLHF. CDR3 in DNA: TGTGCCATCAAAAGGGGACAGGATAATTCACCCCTCCACTTT.

This rearrangement joins TRBV28 to TRBJ1-1; tentative D call: TRBD1 (6 bases). V lost 3 bases, J lost 0 bases, and 17 bases lay in between. This CDR3 contains 17 residues. Germline V gene lookup returns CDR1 MDHEN and CDR2 SYDVKM. CDR3 amino acids: CASSFPGVPLMNTEAFF. The CDR3 nucleotides are TGTGCCAGCAGTTTTCCAGGGGTACCGCTTATGAACACTGAAGCTTTCTTT. The full variable domain, rest sourced from reference TRBV28 and TRBJ1-1, is DVKVTQSSRYLVKRTGEKVFLECVQDMDHENMFWYRQDPGLGLRLIYFSYDVKMKEKGDIPEGYSVSREKKERFSLILESASTNQTSMYLCASSFPGVPLMNTEAFFGQGTRLTVV.

This sequence joins TRBV27 and TRBJ2-2; unclear D gene. Germline V CDR1 and CDR2: MNHEY, SMNVEV (reference sequence). CDR3 size: 16 residues. V gave up 3 bases and J gave up 9 bases, with 20 bases separating them. CDR3 nucleotide sequence: TGTGCCAGCAGTTTTCACGATACTAATTCGCGGAGGGAGCTGTTTTTT. It yields the protein CASSFHDTNSRRELFF.

This chain joins TRBV28 and TRBJ2-5; 9 nucleotides agree with TRBD2. The trim removed 3 bases at V and 2 bases at J, leaving 13 bases unmatched. The germline V gene encodes CDR1 MDHEN and CDR2 SYDVKM. This CDR3 contains 18 residues. The CDR3 nucleotides are TGTGCCAGCAGTTTTAGTCTAGCGGGACGTCGGGGACAAGAGACCCAGTACTTC. It is translated as CASSFSLAGRRGQETQYF.

The V gene is TRBV4-1, the J gene TRBJ2-7, with a possible D match to TRBD2 (7 bases). Germline V lookup: CDR1 MGHRA, CDR2 YSYEKL. V was cut by 0 bases and J by 5 bases, with 11 bases left in between. The CDR3 contains 14 residues. CDR3 coding DNA: TGCGCCAGCAGCCAAGACGGGGGGCAGGACGAGCAGTACTTC. Its translation is CASSQDGGQDEQYF.

The gene calls are TRBV11-3 and TRBJ2-1, with TRBD1 identical over 8 bases. The CDR3 extends over 16 amino acids. Germline V CDR1 and CDR2: SGHNT, YENEEA. V lost 1 base, J lost 1 base, and 3 bases stayed unmatched. CDR3 protein: CASSLVGTGSYNEQFF. For the CDR3, the DNA is TGTGCCAGCAGCTTAGTCGGGACAGGTTCCTACAATGAGCAGTTCTTC.

The chain carries TRBV27 and TRBJ1-1; TRBD1 agrees at 8 bases. V dropped 10 bases and J dropped 2; count of bases not matched to a gene: 12. The germline V gene encodes CDR1 MNHEY and CDR2 SMNVEV (reference sequence). CDR3 length: 15 amino acids. CDR3: CATRRGAGGNTEAFF. The DNA for the CDR3 is TGTGCCACGCGAAGGGGGGCAGGGGGCAACACTGAAGCTTTCTTT.

The chain employs TRBV27 and TRBJ2-5, with TRBD1 matching over 9 bases. Germline V gene data show CDR1 as MNHEY and CDR2 as SMNVEV (reference sequence). The CDR3 loop spans 16 amino acids. V gave up 3 bases and J gave up 3 bases; unmatched junction bases: 8. Here the CDR3 reads CASSLYTGGGEETQYF. Here the CDR3 DNA reads TGTGCCAGCAGTTTGTACACAGGGGGCGGCGAAGAGACCCAGTACTTC.

The table lists this clone with a count of one. V usage is TRBV14 and J usage is TRBJ2-5; maybe TRBD1 (6 bases). This CDR3 is 16 amino acids long. The germline V gene has CDR1 SGHDN and CDR2 FVKESK. V was clipped by 2 bases and J by 0 bases, with 13 bases between them. This CDR3 reads CASSQIGAGDQETQYF. DNA of the CDR3: TGTGCCAGCAGCCAAATAGGTGCAGGGGACCAAGAGACCCAGTACTTC.

The rearrangement links TRBV29-1 to TRBJ1-4, with 10 bases fitting TRBD1. The CDR3 runs 17 residues. J lost 3 bases, V lost 6 bases, and 13 bases had no gene match. CDR1 and CDR2 (germline): SQVTM, ANQGSEA. The CDR3 sequence: CSVLGGTGASANEKLFF. Here the CDR3 DNA reads TGCAGCGTCCTGGGCGGGACAGGGGCTTCAGCTAATGAAAAACTGTTTTTT.

The rearrangement uses TRBV19 and TRBJ2-2; no firm D call. From germline, CDR1 is LNHDA and CDR2 SQIVND (reference sequence). The CDR3 spans 16 residues. V was clipped by 0 bases and J by 5 bases, with 13 bases between them. CDR3 nucleotides: TGTGCCAGTAGTATAGACGGTTCCCGTCGGACCGGGGAGCTGTTTTTT. Protein product: CASSIDGSRRTGELFF.